This T cell receptor (beta chain) was retrieved from a study of Graves' ophthalmopathy and Graves' hyperthyroidism. Study overall: Stable hyperthyroidism meant no ophthalmopathy within 18 months of follow-up.

Aged 18 to 65, the patients with hyperthyroidism had under 2 months' duration and were newly diagnosed. Clinical symptoms, serum thyroxine, TRAb, thyroid ultrasound and orbital computed tomography determined diagnosis. With 4 bases removed from V and 5 bases from J, the gap between germline ends came to 21 bases. Germline values: CDR1 LNHDA, CDR2 SQIVND (reference sequence). This CDR3 region has 16 residues. General study points: Blood was where most expanded thyroid clonotypes above 0.001 frequency also turned up.

Scientists amplified the TCR beta CDR3 regions from RNA transcripts. After a first-round RT-PCR with HTBI primers, a second-round multiplex PCR was run. Each CDR3 protein is one row after TCRdb ran MiXCR on the multiplex PCR reads. The table records approximately 1.2 million distinct CDR3 sequences, about 40% of them present only once. This clonotype was observed many times. Its antigen remains unknown. Sequencing was done on a sample of peripheral blood or thyroid tissue (not recorded which). This clonotype was sampled from an adult man with Graves' hyperthyroidism. The J gene is TRBJ2-7, the V gene TRBV19; D could derive from TRBD1 or TRBD2 (5 bases each). CDR3 DNA sequence: TGTGCCAGTAGTACACTCTTAGGGACGGGGTCCGACGAGCAGTACTTC. Its protein is CASSTLLGTGSDEQYF.